This TCR beta chain comes out of a study of beta chain features in type 1 diabetes. Trimming left V 1 base short and J 3 bases short, with 1 base between. Germline values: CDR1 SGHVS, CDR2 FNYEAQ. The CDR3 runs to 12 residues. All of the isolated RNA was reverse transcribed, so expressed TCRB transcripts were sequenced. Profiling relied on immunoSEQ multiplex PCR, and the TCRdb table lists in-frame clones only, not all of them. The table shows 900,000 or so clones, with 17% occurring only once. Sequenced: naive CD4+ T cells from blood. This receptor was obtained from a woman in her late teens or twenties in good health. V usage is TRBV7-6 and J usage is TRBJ1-3; D is unresolved. The CDR3 DNA reads as TGTGCCAGCAGCTTAGGTGGAAACACCATATATTTT. This encodes CASSLGGNTIYF.